The entry below gives a single TCR beta chain sequence along with its context. Antigen specificity is unknown. Germline assignment: CDR1 SGHAT and CDR2 FQNNGV. CDR3 length equals 15 residues. V lost 0 bases, J lost 7 bases, and 8 bases stayed unmatched. The data originate from a study of T cell responses to AZD1222 COVID-19 vaccine. Study findings and constraints: Donors in the cohort were predominantly white British and more often female, and clonal diversity was possibly underestimated.

Data came from immunoSEQ multiplex PCR; TCRdb stores just in-frame clones and leaves some out. The repertoire holds 110,000 or so clones, with about 89% as singletons. The source of this sequence is an adult in good health. The chain employs TRBV11-2 and TRBJ1-2; the match to TRBD1 covers 7 bases. The starting material was peripheral blood, obtained on day 0 of AZD1222 vaccination. The CDR3 DNA follows: TGTGCCAGCAGCTTAGATCGAGGCCGACAGGGTGGCTACACCTTC. This gives the protein CASSLDRGRQGGYTF.